This T cell receptor (beta chain) emerged from a study of blood T cell repertoires in COVID-19. Study background: Sample material is recorded as cDNA or gDNA derived from T cells, B-cell-depleted T cells, or PBMCs.

J gave up 1 base and V 6 bases, and 3 bases lay outside the gene matches. CDR3 length equals 14 residues. Germline lookup yields CDR1 LNHDA and CDR2 SQIVND (reference sequence). Authors' data handling: Amplification from reference gene primers served as the basis for estimated nucleated cell counts. Profiled with immunoSEQ multiplex PCR; TCRdb holds only in-frame clones, not every one. V, J and clone size are taken as reported in that table, and D and trimming were inferred from the DNA itself. The sample carries around 300,000 clones, approximately 85% recorded once. Sequences were obtained from peripheral blood. The receptor was isolated from a woman between 70 and 85 years old with acute or convalescent COVID-19. The chain employs TRBV19 and TRBJ2-5, with TRBD2 matching over 9 bases. The CDR3 DNA follows: TGTGCCAGTAGGTTGACTAGCGGCCAAGAGACCCAGTACTTC. Translation gives CASRLTSGQETQYF.